This T cell receptor beta chain is from a study of cytomegalovirus exposure and HLA in healthy donors. Primers: 60 Vbeta forward and 13 Jbeta reverse. Generated by immunoSEQ multiplex PCR, the TCRdb table keeps only in-frame clones and is missing some. Among some 160,000 clones, 65% to 90% were seen once, and the ten largest hold over 2%. The specimen was PBMCs. This receptor was obtained from a male donor in good health and CMV-seronegative.

The CDR3 loop is CASRQGGRNNEKLFF. The CDR3 bases are TGTGCCAGCAGGCAGGGGGGACGGAATAATGAAAAACTGTTTTTT. This sequence joins TRBV2 and TRBJ1-4, with TRBD1 matching 7 bases. The CDR3 covers 15 residues. Germline CDR1 reads SNHLY; CDR2 reads FYNNEI. The V segment lost 6 bases and the J segment 4 bases; nucleotides outside the gene matches: 8. The whole variable domain, filled in from reference TRBV2 and TRBJ1-4, reads EPEVTQTPSHQVTQMGQEVILRCVPISNHLYFYWYRQILGQKVEFLVSFYNNEISEKSEIFDDQFSVERPDGSNFTLKIRSTKLEDSAMYFCASRQGGRNNEKLFFGSGTQLSVL.